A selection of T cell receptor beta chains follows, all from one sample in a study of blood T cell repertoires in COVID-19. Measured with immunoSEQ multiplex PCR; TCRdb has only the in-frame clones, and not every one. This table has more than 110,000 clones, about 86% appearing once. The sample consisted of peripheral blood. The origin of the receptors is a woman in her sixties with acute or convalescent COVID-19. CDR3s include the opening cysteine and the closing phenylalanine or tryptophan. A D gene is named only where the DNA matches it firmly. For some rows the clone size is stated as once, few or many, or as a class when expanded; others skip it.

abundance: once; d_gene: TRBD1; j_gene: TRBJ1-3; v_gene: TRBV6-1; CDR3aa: CASSDRGLGNTIYF; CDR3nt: TGTGCCAGCAGTGACAGGGGGCTAGGAAACACCATATATTTT
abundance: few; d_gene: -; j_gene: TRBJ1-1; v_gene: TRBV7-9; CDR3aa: CASSLDMNTEAFF; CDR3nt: TGTGCCAGCAGCTTGGACATGAACACTGAAGCTTTCTTT
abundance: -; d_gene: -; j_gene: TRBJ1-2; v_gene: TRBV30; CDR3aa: CAWSAGFYGYTF; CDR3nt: TGTGCCTGGAGTGCCGGGTTCTATGGCTACACCTTC
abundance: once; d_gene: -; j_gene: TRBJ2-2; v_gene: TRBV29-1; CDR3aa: CSVEQAGINTGELFF; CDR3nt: TGCAGCGTTGAACAGGCAGGGATCAATACCGGGGAGCTGTTTTTT
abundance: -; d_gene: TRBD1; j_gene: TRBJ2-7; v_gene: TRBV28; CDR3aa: CASSIPQGVHEQYF; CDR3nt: TGTGCCAGCAGTATCCCTCAGGGGGTCCACGAGCAGTACTTC
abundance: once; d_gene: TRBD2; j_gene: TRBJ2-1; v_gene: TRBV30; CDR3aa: CAWSADGTGGSHEQFF; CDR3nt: TGTGCCTGGAGTGCAGACGGAACGGGCGGGAGCCATGAGCAGTTCTTC
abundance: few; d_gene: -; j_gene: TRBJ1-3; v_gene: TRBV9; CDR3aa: CASSGQDSGNTIYF; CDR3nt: TGTGCCAGCAGCGGACAGGATTCTGGAAACACCATATATTTT
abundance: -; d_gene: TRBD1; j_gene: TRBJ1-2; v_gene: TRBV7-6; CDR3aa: CASSRTGEGDGYTF; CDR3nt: TGTGCCAGCAGCCGGACAGGGGAAGGGGATGGCTACACCTTC
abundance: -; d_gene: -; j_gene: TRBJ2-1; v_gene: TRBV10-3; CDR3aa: CATNALSGGVNEQFF; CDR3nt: TGTGCCACCAACGCCCTTAGCGGAGGCGTCAATGAGCAGTTCTTC
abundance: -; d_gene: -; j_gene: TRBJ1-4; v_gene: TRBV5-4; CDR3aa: CASSLLQGSTNEKLFF; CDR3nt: TGTGCCAGCAGCCTGCTCCAGGGGAGTACTAATGAAAAACTGTTTTTT
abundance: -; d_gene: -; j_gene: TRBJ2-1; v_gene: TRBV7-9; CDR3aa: CASSSASREQDEQFF; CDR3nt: TGTGCCAGCAGCTCCGCGAGCAGGGAACAAGATGAGCAGTTCTTC
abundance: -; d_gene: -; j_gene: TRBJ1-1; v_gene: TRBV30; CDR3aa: CAWSVSRGTEAFF; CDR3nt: TGTGCCTGGAGTGTATCCAGGGGCACTGAAGCTTTCTTT
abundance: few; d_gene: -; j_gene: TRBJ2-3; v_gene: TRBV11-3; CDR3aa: CASSLALGLVSTDTQYF; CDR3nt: TGTGCCAGCAGCTTAGCCCTGGGGCTCGTGTCGACAGATACGCAGTATTTT
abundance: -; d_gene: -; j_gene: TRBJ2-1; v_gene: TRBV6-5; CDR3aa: CASNLISGTYNEQFF; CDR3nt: TGTGCCAGCAACCTCATCTCAGGAACCTACAATGAGCAGTTCTTC
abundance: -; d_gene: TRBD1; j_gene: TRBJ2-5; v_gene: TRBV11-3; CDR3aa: CASSEPTGGAETQYF; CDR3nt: TGTGCCAGCAGCGAACCGACAGGGGGCGCGGAGACCCAGTACTTC
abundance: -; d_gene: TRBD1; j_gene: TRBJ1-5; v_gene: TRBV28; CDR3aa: CASDRAINQPQHF; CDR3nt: TGTGCCAGCGACAGGGCCATTAATCAGCCCCAGCATTTT
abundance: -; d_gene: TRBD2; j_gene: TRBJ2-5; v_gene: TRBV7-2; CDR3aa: CASSLRVYRTSGIQETQYF; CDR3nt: TGTGCCAGCAGCTTGAGGGTTTATAGGACTAGCGGGATCCAAGAGACCCAGTACTTC
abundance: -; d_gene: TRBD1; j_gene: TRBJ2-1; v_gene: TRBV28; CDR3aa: CASSLTGALYNEQFF; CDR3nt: TGTGCCAGCAGTCTAACAGGGGCACTGTACAATGAGCAGTTCTTC
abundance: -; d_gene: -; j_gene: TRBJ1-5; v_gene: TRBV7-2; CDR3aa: CASSWDYNQPQHF; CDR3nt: TGTGCCAGCAGCTGGGACTACAATCAGCCCCAGCATTTT
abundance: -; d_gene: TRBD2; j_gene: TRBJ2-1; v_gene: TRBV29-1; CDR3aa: CSVGDLAGGSSYNEQFF; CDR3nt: TGCAGCGTTGGTGATCTAGCGGGAGGGAGCTCCTACAATGAGCAGTTCTTC